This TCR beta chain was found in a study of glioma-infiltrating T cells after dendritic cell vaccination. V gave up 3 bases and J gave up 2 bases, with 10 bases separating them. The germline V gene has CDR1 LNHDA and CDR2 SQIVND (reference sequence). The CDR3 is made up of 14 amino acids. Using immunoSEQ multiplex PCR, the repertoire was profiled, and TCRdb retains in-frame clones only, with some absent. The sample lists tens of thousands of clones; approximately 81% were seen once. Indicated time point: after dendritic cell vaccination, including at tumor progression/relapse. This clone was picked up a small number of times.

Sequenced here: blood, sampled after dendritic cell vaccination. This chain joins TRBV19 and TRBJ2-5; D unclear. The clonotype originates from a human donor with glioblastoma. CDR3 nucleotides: TGTGCCAGTAGTATGATAGATAGACAAGAGACCCAGTACTTC. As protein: CASSMIDRQETQYF.